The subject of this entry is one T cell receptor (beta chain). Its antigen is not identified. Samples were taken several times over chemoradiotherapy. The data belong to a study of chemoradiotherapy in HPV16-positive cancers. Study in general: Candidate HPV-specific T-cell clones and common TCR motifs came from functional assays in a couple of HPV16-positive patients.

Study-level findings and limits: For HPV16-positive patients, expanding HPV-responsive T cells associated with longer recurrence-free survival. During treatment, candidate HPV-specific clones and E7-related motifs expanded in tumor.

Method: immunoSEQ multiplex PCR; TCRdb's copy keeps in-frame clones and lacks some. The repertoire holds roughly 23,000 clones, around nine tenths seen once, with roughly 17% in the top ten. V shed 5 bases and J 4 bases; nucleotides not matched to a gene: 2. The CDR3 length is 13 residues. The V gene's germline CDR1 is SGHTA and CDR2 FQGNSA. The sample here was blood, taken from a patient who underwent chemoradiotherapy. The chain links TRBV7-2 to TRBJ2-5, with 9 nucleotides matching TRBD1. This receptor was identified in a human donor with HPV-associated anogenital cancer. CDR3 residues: CASSRDRAETQYF. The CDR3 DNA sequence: TGTGCCAGCAGCCGGGACAGGGCAGAGACCCAGTACTTC.